This T cell receptor beta chain appears in the sequencing data of a study of control samples from healthy donors and cancer patients. This clone was seen a single time. Produced via immunoSEQ multiplex PCR; TCRdb's table is partial and in-frame only. This table holds roughly 88,000 clones, roughly 90% found once. Germline assignment: CDR1 LNHNV and CDR2 YYDKDF (reference sequence). The CDR3 spans 13 residues. The sequenced material came from blood. V usage is TRBV15 and J usage is TRBJ1-1, with D possibly TRBD1 on 5 matching bases. The sequence was collected from a woman aged 30 to 39 in good health. As DNA, the CDR3 is TGTGCGGTGGCAGGGTATTTGAACACTGAAGCTTTCTTT. It yields the protein CAVAGYLNTEAFF.